This T cell receptor beta chain was sequenced in a study of Graves' ophthalmopathy and Graves' hyperthyroidism. Whole-study findings and limits: Appearing in blood as well were most expanded thyroid clonotypes above 0.001 frequency.

Amplified TCR beta CDR3 regions were obtained using RNA transcripts as template. First-round RT-PCR with HTBI primers preceded a second-round multiplex PCR. TCRdb recomputed calls from the multiplex PCR reads with MiXCR, one row per CDR3 protein. This sample has tens of thousands of distinct CDR3 sequences, with about 44% found just once. This clonotype showed up many times. Its antigen is not known. Ineligible for inclusion were patients with other autoimmune diseases, uncontrolled infections, pregnancy or lactation. The CDR3 has 15 amino acids. V lost 7 bases and J 2 bases, leaving 17 bases between the germline ends.

This chain links TRBV12-3 or TRBV12-4 with TRBJ1-1; TRBD1 is a possible D gene (5 bases). Sequencing input: peripheral blood. The sequence derives from an adult woman with stable Graves' hyperthyroidism. For the CDR3, the DNA is TGTGCCAGCACTCATTACATCGGGGGAAACACTGAAGCTTTCTTT. This encodes CASTHYIGGNTEAFF.